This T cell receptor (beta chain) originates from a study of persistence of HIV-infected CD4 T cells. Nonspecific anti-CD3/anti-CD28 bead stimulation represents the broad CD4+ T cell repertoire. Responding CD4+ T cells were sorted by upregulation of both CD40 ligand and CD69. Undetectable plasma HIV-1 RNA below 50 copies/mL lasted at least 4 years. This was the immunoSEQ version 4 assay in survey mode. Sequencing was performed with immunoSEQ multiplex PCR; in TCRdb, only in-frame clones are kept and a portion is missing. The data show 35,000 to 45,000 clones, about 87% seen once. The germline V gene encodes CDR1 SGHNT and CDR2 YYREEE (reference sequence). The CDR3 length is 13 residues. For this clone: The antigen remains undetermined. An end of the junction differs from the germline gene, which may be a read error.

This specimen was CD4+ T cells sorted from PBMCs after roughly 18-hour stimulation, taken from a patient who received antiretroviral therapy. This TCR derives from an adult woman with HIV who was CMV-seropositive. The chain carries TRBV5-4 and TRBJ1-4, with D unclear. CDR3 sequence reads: CASSLPPSEILFF. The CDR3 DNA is TGTGCCAGCAGCTTACCGCCGTCCGAAATACTGTTTTTT.